The 21 T cell receptor beta chains below come from one sample, sequenced in a study of T cells in localized non-small cell lung cancer. Profiled with immunoSEQ multiplex PCR; TCRdb holds only in-frame clones, not every one. This table holds under 65,000 clones, 70% to 90% found once. The sample consisted of peripheral blood, taken before any cancer treatment. The receptor set was obtained from a man aged 40 to 69 with stage I squamous cell lung carcinoma.

The chain is built from TRBV7-5 and TRBJ1-6; the listed D gene, TRBD1, was not tested against the DNA. TRBV7-5 counts as a pseudogene. The CDR3 is 14 residues long. CDR3 bases: TGTGCCAGAACCCCGGGACAGGGGGATTCACCCCTCCACTTT. This translates into CARTPGQGDSPLHF.

The J gene is TRBJ2-5, the V gene TRBV10-3, with 8 bases identical to TRBD1. Germline-derived CDR1 and CDR2 are ENHRY and SYGVKD. This CDR3 has 15 residues. V gave up 3 bases and J gave up 2 bases; unmatched junction bases: 5. CDR3 nucleotides: TGTGCCATCAGTGATAGGACAGGGACTCAAGAGACCCAGTACTTC. Residues: CAISDRTGTQETQYF.

This chain uses TRBV4-1 with TRBJ1-1; a possible D gene is TRBD1 (5 bases). CDR1 is MGHRA, CDR2 YSYEKL, per germline. V lost 4 bases, J lost 3 bases, and 18 bases lay in between. CDR3 length: 16 residues. DNA for the CDR3: TGCGCCAGCAGCCCCCAGGGCCGATCCGGGGACACTGAAGCTTTCTTT. Residues: CASSPQGRSGDTEAFF.

The genes are TRBV4-3 and TRBJ1-6; D might be TRBD1 (5 bases). The germline V gene encodes CDR1 LGHNA and CDR2 YSLEER. The CDR3 is 12 residues long. Deletions cut 2 bases from V and 11 bases from J, with 7 bases between. The CDR3 nucleotides are TGCGCCAGCAGCCAAACAGGAGCACCCCTCCACTTT. It translates to CASSQTGAPLHF.

The chain is built from TRBV2 and TRBJ1-5; tentative D call: TRBD1 (5 bases). Trimming took off 5 bases at V and 3 bases at J, with 14 bases between the two ends. CDR1 is SNHLY and CDR2 is FYNNEI in the germline V gene. This CDR3 contains 15 residues. The CDR3: CASSPPGFNNQPQHF. The CDR3 DNA is TGTGCCAGCAGTCCTCCAGGGTTCAACAATCAGCCCCAGCATTTT.

The rearrangement links TRBV29-1 to TRBJ2-3; D gene uncertain. The CDR3 spans 11 residues. V lost 3 bases and J 2 bases, leaving 3 bases between the germline ends. Per germline, CDR1 SQVTM and CDR2 ANQGSEA. The CDR3 here is CSVDNTDTQYF. In DNA, the CDR3 is TGCAGCGTTGACAACACAGATACGCAGTATTTT.

The chain uses TRBV28 and TRBJ1-5; TRBD1 aligns across 8 bases. Germline assignment: CDR1 MDHEN and CDR2 SYDVKM. The CDR3 totals 15 residues. V gave up 3 bases and J gave up 6 bases; unmatched junction bases: 7. The CDR3 region is CASSFQTGDIQPQHF. In nucleotides, the CDR3 is TGTGCCAGCAGTTTCCAGACAGGGGACATTCAGCCCCAGCATTTT. Filled out from reference TRBV28 and TRBJ1-5, the complete variable domain reads DVKVTQSSRYLVKRTGEKVFLECVQDMDHENMFWYRQDPGLGLRLIYFSYDVKMKEKGDIPEGYSVSREKKERFSLILESASTNQTSMYLCASSFQTGDIQPQHFGDGTRLSIL.

The V and J genes are TRBV19 and TRBJ2-3; D gene ambiguous. This CDR3 comprises 20 residues. The germline V gene encodes CDR1 LNHDA and CDR2 SQIVND (reference sequence). Trimming stripped 3 bases from V and 1 base from J, with 26 bases between. In DNA, the CDR3 is TGTGCCAGTAGTATTACTTCTCGGGTATCGGGCGTCCCACGCACAGATACGCAGTATTTT. This codes for CASSITSRVSGVPRTDTQYF.

The chain has TRBV11-2 and TRBJ2-5; possibly TRBD2 for D (7 bases). V lost 8 bases and J lost 0, with 19 bases in between. Germline V lookup: CDR1 SGHAT, CDR2 FQNNGV. The CDR3 spans 16 residues. CDR3 sequence (DNA): TGTGCCAGCTCAAATATGGGGGGGGGCCACCAAGAGACCCAGTACTTC. Residues: CASSNMGGGHQETQYF.

The V gene is TRBV7-2, the J gene TRBJ2-7, with TRBD2 matching 8 bases. V gave up 7 bases and J gave up 2 bases; unmatched junction bases: 10. This CDR3 contains 15 residues. Per the germline V gene, CDR1 is SGHTA and CDR2 is FQGNSA. CDR3 protein: CASNFMAGGPYEQYF. The CDR3 DNA sequence: TGTGCCAGCAATTTCATGGCGGGAGGTCCCTACGAGCAGTACTTC.

The chain uses TRBV4-2 and TRBJ2-1; D is ambiguous. The CDR3 has 14 residues. The V gene lost 4 bases and the J gene lost 3 bases, with 10 bases spanning the gap. The germline V gene encodes CDR1 LGHNA and CDR2 YNFKEQ. CDR3 bases: TGTGCCAGCAGCCGCCCCCCGGACTACAATGAGCAGTTCTTC. Encoded protein: CASSRPPDYNEQFF.

V usage is TRBV7-2 and J usage is TRBJ1-2; D gene ambiguous. V was clipped by 5 bases and J by 8 bases, with 15 bases between them. CDR1 is SGHTA and CDR2 is FQGNSA in the germline V gene. CDR3 length equals 13 residues. CDR3 sequence (DNA): TGTGCCAGCAGCGCCCGGACGGAAACAGGCTACACCTTC. It specifies CASSARTETGYTF. The whole variable domain, filled in from reference TRBV7-2 and TRBJ1-2, reads GAGVSQSPSNKVTEKGKDVELRCDPISGHTALYWYRQSLGQGLEFLIYFQGNSAPDKSGLPSDRFSAERTGGSVSTLTIQRTQQEDSAVYLCASSARTETGYTFGSGTRLTVV.

In DNA, the CDR3 is TGTGCCAGCAGCTTAGACCCGGAGTCAGCCGAGCAGTACTTC. Translation gives CASSLDPESAEQYF. The chain combines TRBV11-3 with TRBJ2-7; no clear D. Trimming removed 0 bases at V and 6 bases at J, with 12 bases between. Looked up from germline, CDR1 is SGHNT and CDR2 is YENEEA. The CDR3 is 14 residues long.

This clone came up once. V gene TRBV7-9 combines with J gene TRBJ1-1; tentative D call: TRBD1 (6 bases). V shed 2 bases and J shed 5 bases, with 12 bases lying between them. The CDR3 sequence is 14 residues long. Germline V CDR1 and CDR2: SEHNR, FQNEAQ (reference sequence). As DNA, the CDR3 is TGTGCCAGCAGCTTAACGGGGGCGGTAACTGAAGCTTTCTTT. Translation: CASSLTGAVTEAFF.

This sequence joins TRBV5-1 and TRBJ2-3; no clear D. Trimming cost V 0 bases and J 5 bases, with 10 bases left between them. This CDR3 has 14 residues. Germline V lookup: CDR1 SGHRS, CDR2 YFSETQ. CDR3 sequence (DNA): TGCGCCAGCAGCTTGGCCCAGGATGGAGATACGCAGTATTTT. Its translation: CASSLAQDGDTQYF.

V is TRBV21-1 and J is TRBJ2-1; the table's TRBD2 call for D was not verified on the DNA. TRBV21-1 is designated a pseudogene. The CDR3 is 18 amino acids. The CDR3 is CASSSGTSGSRFGGEQFF. The CDR3 coding sequence is TGTGCCAGCAGCTCAGGGACTAGCGGGAGCCGATTCGGTGGTGAGCAGTTCTTC.

The V and J genes are TRBV19 and TRBJ2-7; maybe TRBD1 (6 bases). The CDR3 runs to 14 residues. Deletions cut 0 bases from V and 2 bases from J, with 8 bases between. Looked up from germline, CDR1 is LNHDA and CDR2 is SQIVND (reference sequence). As DNA, the CDR3 is TGTGCCAGTAGTATAGAACAGGGACCCTACGAGCAGTACTTC. This translates into CASSIEQGPYEQYF.

The chain combines TRBV28 with TRBJ1-2, with D unclear. Germline V gene sequence: CDR1 MDHEN, CDR2 SYDVKM. V was shortened by 5 bases and J by 4 bases, with 14 bases between the two germline ends. This CDR3 spans 14 amino acids. This CDR3 reads CASSPLEGVYGYTF. CDR3 nucleotide sequence: TGTGCCAGCAGTCCCCTCGAGGGCGTCTATGGCTACACCTTC.

The chain links TRBV15 to TRBJ2-7; the D is unclear. This CDR3 is 17 amino acids long. Germline lookup yields CDR1 LNHNV and CDR2 YYDKDF (reference sequence). Trimming left V 3 bases short and J 4 bases short, with 22 bases between. Here the CDR3 DNA reads TGTGCCACCAGCAGCGTCCCAAGTGATCCGACCTTTTACGAGCAGTACTTC. Translation: CATSSVPSDPTFYEQYF. The full variable domain, rest sourced from reference TRBV15 and TRBJ2-7, is DAMVIQNPRYQVTQFGKPVTLSCSQTLNHNVMYWYQQKSSQAPKLLFHYYDKDFNNEADTPDNFQSRRPNTSFCFLDIRSPGLGDTAMYLCATSSVPSDPTFYEQYFGPGTRLTVT.

V is TRBV2 and J is TRBJ1-5; 8 bases are a match to TRBD1. Trimming cost V 4 bases and J 7 bases; bases outside gene matches: 6. CDR3 size: 14 residues. Germline CDR1 SNHLY, CDR2 FYNNEI. CDR3 sequence (DNA): TGTGCCAGCAGTGCGACAGGGGAGGGGCAGCCCCAGCATTTT. The encoded protein is CASSATGEGQPQHF.

As DNA, the CDR3 is TGTGCCAGCAGCCCCTCACGACAGGGGGGCACAGATACGCAGTATTTT. Encoded protein: CASSPSRQGGTDTQYF. The chain recombines TRBV5-4 with TRBJ2-3, with 9 bases that match TRBD1. The J segment lost 1 base and the V segment lost 4 bases, leaving 7 bases of the junction unmatched. In germline, CDR1 is SGHNT, CDR2 YYREEE (reference sequence). This CDR3 has 16 residues.